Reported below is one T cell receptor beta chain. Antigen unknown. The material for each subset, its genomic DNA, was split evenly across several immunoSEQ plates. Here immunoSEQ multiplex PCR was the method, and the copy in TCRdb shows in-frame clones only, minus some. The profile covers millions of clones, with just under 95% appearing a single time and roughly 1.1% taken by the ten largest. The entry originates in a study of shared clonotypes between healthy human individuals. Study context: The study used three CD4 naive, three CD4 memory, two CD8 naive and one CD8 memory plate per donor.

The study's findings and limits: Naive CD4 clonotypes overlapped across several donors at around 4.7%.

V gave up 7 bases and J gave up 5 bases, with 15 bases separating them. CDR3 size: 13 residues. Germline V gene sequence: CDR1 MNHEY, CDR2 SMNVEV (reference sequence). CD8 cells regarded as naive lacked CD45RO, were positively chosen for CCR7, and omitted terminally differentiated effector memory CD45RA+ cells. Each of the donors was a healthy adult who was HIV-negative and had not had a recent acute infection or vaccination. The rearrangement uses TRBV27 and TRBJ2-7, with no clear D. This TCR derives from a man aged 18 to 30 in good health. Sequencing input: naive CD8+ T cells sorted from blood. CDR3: CASIGEDVDEQYF. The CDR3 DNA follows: TGTGCCAGCATAGGAGAAGACGTGGACGAGCAGTACTTC.